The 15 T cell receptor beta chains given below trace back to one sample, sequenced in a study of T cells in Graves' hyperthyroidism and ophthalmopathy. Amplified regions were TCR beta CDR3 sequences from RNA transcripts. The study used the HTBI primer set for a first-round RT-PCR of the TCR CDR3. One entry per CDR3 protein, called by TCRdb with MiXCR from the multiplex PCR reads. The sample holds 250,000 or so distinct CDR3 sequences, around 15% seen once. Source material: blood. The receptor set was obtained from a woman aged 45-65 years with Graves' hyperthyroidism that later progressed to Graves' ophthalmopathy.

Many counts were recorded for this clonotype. As DNA, the CDR3 is TGTGCCAGCAGCTTAACCGCGGGACAGCCTTCCTACGAGCAGTACTTC. It translates to CASSLTAGQPSYEQYF. The chain combines TRBV7-9 with TRBJ2-7, with D possibly matching TRBD1 (7 bases). The ends were cut back, 2 bases at V and 1 base at J, with 15 bases in the middle. The V gene's germline CDR1 is SEHNR and CDR2 FQNEAQ (reference sequence). The CDR3 runs to 16 residues.

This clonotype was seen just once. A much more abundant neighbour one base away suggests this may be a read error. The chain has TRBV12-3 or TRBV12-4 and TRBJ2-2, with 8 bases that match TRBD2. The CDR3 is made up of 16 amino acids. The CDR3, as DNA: TGTGCCAGCAGTTTAAGGCTAGCGGGCGCCGCCGGGGAGCTGTCTTTT. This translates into CASSLRLAGAAGELSF.

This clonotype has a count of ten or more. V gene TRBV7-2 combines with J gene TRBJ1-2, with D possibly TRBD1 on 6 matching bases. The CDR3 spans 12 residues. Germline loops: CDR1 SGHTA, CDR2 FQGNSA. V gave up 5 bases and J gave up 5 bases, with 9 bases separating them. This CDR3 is CASSVQGYGYTF. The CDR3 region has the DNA TGTGCCAGCAGCGTCCAGGGGTATGGCTACACCTTC.

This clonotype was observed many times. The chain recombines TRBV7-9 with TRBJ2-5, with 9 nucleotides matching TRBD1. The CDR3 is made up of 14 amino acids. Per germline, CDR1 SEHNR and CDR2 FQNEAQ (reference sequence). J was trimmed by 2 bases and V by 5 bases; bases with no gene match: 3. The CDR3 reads CASSPGQGQETQYF. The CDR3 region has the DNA TGTGCCAGCAGCCCGGGACAGGGTCAAGAGACCCAGTACTTC.

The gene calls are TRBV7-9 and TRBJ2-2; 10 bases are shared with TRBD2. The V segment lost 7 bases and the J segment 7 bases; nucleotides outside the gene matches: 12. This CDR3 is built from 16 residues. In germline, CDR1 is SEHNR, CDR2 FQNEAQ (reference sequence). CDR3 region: CASTPSSGRAHGELFF. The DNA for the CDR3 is TGTGCCAGCACCCCCTCGAGCGGGAGGGCGCACGGGGAGCTGTTTTTT. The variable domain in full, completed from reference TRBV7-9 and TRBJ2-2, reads DTGVSQNPRHKITKRGQNVTFRCDPISEHNRLYWYRQTLGQGPEFLTYFQNEAQLEKSRLLSDRFSAERPKGSFSTLEIQRTEQGDSAMYLCASTPSSGRAHGELFFGEGSRLTVL.

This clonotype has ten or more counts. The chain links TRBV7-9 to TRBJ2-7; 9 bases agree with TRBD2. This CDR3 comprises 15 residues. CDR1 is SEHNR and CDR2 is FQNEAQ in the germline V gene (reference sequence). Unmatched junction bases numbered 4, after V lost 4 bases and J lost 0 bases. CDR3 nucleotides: TGTGCCAGCAGCTCCCAGCGGGGGGACTCCTACGAGCAGTACTTC. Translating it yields CASSSQRGDSYEQYF.

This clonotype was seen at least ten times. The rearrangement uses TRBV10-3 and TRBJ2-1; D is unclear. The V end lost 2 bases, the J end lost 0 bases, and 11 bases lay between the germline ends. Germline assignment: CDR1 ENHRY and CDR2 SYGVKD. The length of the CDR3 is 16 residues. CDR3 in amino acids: CAISEVFGSSYNEQFF. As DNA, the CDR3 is TGTGCCATCAGTGAGGTCTTCGGAAGCTCCTACAATGAGCAGTTCTTC.

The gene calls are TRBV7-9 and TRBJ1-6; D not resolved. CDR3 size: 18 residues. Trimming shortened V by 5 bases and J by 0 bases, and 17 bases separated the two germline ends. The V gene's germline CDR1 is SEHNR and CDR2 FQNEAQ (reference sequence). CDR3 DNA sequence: TGTGCCAGCAGCCGAGGTCGGTTTGAGAGCTCCTATAATTCACCCCTCCACTTT. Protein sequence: CASSRGRFESSYNSPLHF.

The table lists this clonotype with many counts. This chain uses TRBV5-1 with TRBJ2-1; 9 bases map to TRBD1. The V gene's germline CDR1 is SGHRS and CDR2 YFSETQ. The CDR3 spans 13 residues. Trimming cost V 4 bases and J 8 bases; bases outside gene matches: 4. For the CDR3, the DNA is TGCGCCAGCAGCCCGGGACAGGGTTATGAGCAGTTCTTC. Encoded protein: CASSPGQGYEQFF.

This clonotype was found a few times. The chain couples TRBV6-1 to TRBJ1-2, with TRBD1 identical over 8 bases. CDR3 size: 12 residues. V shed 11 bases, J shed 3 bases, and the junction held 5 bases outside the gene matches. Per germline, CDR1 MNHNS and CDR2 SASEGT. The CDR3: CASRGQDYGYTF. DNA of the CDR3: TGTGCCTCCAGGGGGCAGGACTATGGCTACACCTTC.

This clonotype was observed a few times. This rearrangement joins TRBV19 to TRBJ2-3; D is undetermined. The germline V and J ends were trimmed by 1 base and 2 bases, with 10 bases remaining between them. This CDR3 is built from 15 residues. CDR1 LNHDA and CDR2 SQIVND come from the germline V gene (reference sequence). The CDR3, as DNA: TGTGCCAGTAGTATAGGGGCCGGAACCACAGATACGCAGTATTTT. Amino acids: CASSIGAGTTDTQYF.

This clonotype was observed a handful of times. The CDR3 DNA reads TGTGCCACCAGTGATCCGAGCGGGAGGGCCACTTATGAGCAGTTCTTC. It specifies CATSDPSGRATYEQFF. This rearrangement joins TRBV24-1 to TRBJ2-1, with TRBD2 matching over 10 bases. The CDR3 has 16 residues. The V segment lost 3 bases and the J segment 8 bases; nucleotides outside the gene matches: 9. Per the germline V gene, CDR1 is KGHDR and CDR2 is SFDVKD.

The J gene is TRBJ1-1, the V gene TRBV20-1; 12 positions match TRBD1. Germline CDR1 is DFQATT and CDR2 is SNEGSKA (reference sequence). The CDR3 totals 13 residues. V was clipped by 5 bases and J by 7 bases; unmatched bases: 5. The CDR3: CSAGTGGWSEAFF. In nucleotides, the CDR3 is TGCAGTGCTGGGACAGGGGGCTGGAGTGAAGCTTTCTTT.

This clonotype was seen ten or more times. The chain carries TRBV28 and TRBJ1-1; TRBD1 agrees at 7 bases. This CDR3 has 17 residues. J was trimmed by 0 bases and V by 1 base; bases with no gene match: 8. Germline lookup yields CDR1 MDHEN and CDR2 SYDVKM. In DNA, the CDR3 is TGTGCCAGCAGTTTATTGACCGGGACAGCCATGAACACTGAAGCTTTCTTT. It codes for CASSLLTGTAMNTEAFF.

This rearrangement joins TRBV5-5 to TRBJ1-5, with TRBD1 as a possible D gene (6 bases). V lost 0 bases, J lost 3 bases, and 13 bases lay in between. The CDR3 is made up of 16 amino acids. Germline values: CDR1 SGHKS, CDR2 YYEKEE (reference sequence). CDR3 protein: CASSLVGGQNNQPQHF. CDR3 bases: TGTGCCAGCAGCTTGGTAGGGGGGCAGAACAATCAGCCCCAGCATTTT.